The clone carrying this T cell receptor (beta chain) appeared a few times. The antigen is unknown. The CDR3 has 14 residues. Trimming pared 1 base from V and 3 bases from J, leaving 9 bases between. Germline V gives CDR1 LGHDT, CDR2 YNNKEL (reference sequence). Study-level points and caveats: The larger cohort examined one V-J beta rearrangement, not whole repertoires. Tumor memory CD4+ T cell TCR gene usage clustered with blood and lymph node memory CD4+ cells and lymph node naive CD4+ cells.

After constant-region reverse-primer amplification, full-length variable regions underwent semi-nested PCR with Nested Universal Primer A. TCRdb re-derived calls from the 5' RACE reads in MiXCR, one entry per CDR3 protein. The data contain roughly 42,000 distinct CDR3 sequences, roughly 31% of them singletons. CD4+CD45RO+CD25- cells were isolated as memory CD4+ T cells. Material: tumor-infiltrating memory CD4+ T cells sorted from the breast tumor. Subset defined: memory CD4+ T cells, CD4+CD45RO+CD25-. This chain links TRBV3-1 with TRBJ1-1; no clear D gene. This receptor was obtained from a female donor with breast cancer. CDR3 in amino acids: CASSQAGSYTEAFF. CDR3 nucleotides: TGTGCCAGCAGCCAAGCGGGTTCGTACACTGAAGCTTTCTTT.